The rows below give T cell receptor beta chains drawn from one sample of a study of T cell changes during pregnancy in multiple sclerosis. TCRdb keeps only in-frame clones here, not all; method: immunoSEQ multiplex PCR. The repertoire has approximately 28,000 clones, roughly nine tenths of them found once; the top ten carry approximately 15%. The sample consisted of CD8+ T cells from peripheral blood mononuclear cells, taken in the second trimester of pregnancy. These TCRs come from a female donor with multiple sclerosis, enrolled in a pregnancy study. Each CDR3 is given with its conserved first and last residue. Fields, in order: V gene, clone size, J gene, D gene, CDR3 DNA, CDR3 protein. A D gene is named only where the DNA matches it firmly. Part of the rows lack a size; the others show once, few, many or a class for expanded clones.

>TRBV7-6|.|TRBJ1-5|TRBD1
TGTGCCAGCAGTTTAGGACAGGGGATGTATAGCAATCAGCCCCAGCATTTT
CASSLGQGMYSNQPQHF
>TRBV13|.|TRBJ2-2|TRBD1
TGTGCCAGCAGCCAGATAACCGGGACAGGGAACACCGGGGAGCTGTTTTTT
CASSQITGTGNTGELFF
>TRBV19|.|TRBJ2-1|TRBD2
TGTGCCAGTAGTATTAGCGGGAGGCCGGATGAGCAGTTCTTC
CASSISGRPDEQFF
>TRBV19|once|TRBJ2-1|TRBD2
TGTGCCAGTAGTATCGGGGGAGGGTGGGAGGAAGAGTTCTTC
CASSIGGGWEEEFF
>TRBV19|.|TRBJ1-2|.
TGTGCCAGTAGTTTCGGGGCGGGAGGCTACACCTTC
CASSFGAGGYTF
>TRBV6-1|.|TRBJ2-7|.
TGTGCCAGCAACCCCAGGATGAGCTCCTACGAGCAGTACTTC
CASNPRMSSYEQYF
>TRBV5-1|.|TRBJ2-1|TRBD2
TGCGCCAGCAGCTCTAGCGGAACCTCCTACAATGAGCAGTTCTTC
CASSSSGTSYNEQFF
>TRBV27|.|TRBJ2-1|.
TGTGCCAGCAGCCAAGATCCTTTTGAGTCCTACAATGAGCAGTTCTTC
CASSQDPFESYNEQFF
>TRBV11-2|once|TRBJ2-1|TRBD1
TGTGCCAGCAGCTTACAGGGGGTAGGCGATGAGCAGTTCTTC
CASSLQGVGDEQFF
>TRBV14|.|TRBJ2-7|TRBD2
TGTGCCAGCAGCCAAGATGAGGGACTAACCAGCTACGAGCAGTACTTC
CASSQDEGLTSYEQYF
>TRBV28|.|TRBJ2-7|.
TGTGCCAGCAGTTTAAAGCTCCAGGGCGACTACGAGCAGTACTTC
CASSLKLQGDYEQYF
>TRBV5-4|.|TRBJ2-2|TRBD2
TGTGCCAGCAGCCCCCGGCGGGGACTAGCGGGAGTTGGATTCACCGGGGAGCTGTTTTTT
CASSPRRGLAGVGFTGELFF
>TRBV29-1|.|TRBJ2-2|TRBD2
TGCAGCGTAGGGACTAGCGGAAACACCGGGGAGCTGTTTTTT
CSVGTSGNTGELFF
>TRBV27|.|TRBJ2-1|.
TGTGCCAGCAGCCGCGGGACAGCAAACTACAATGAGCAGTTCTTC
CASSRGTANYNEQFF
>TRBV7-8|.|TRBJ2-7|TRBD1
TGTGCCAGCAGCTTAAGGGACAGGGGATACGAGCAGTACTTC
CASSLRDRGYEQYF
>TRBV11-2|.|TRBJ2-1|TRBD2
TGTGCCAGCAGCTTAGTAGACGGGACTAGCGTATACAATGAGCAGTTCTTC
CASSLVDGTSVYNEQFF
>TRBV18|.|TRBJ2-7|TRBD2
TGTGCCAGCTCACCACCGAGGACTAGCCCTCCACGAAGCTCCTACGAGCAGTACTTC
CASSPPRTSPPRSSYEQYF
>TRBV28|.|TRBJ2-3|.
TGTGCCAGCAGTTTATGGGACGGGGCAGATACGCAGTATTTT
CASSLWDGADTQYF
>TRBV4-1|once|TRBJ2-2|.
TGCGCCAGCAGCCAAGATCGTCAGACCGGGGAGCTGTTTTTT
CASSQDRQTGELFF
>TRBV5-1|.|TRBJ2-2|.
TGCGCCAGCAGCTTGGATACTAGTCGGTCCGGGGAGCTGTTTTTT
CASSLDTSRSGELFF
>TRBV7-6|.|TRBJ2-7|.
TGTGCCAGCAGCTTAGGTCCCAGCGACGAGCAGTACTTC
CASSLGPSDEQYF
>TRBV27|once|TRBJ1-1|TRBD1
TGTGCCAGCAGTTCGGGACAGGGTAAATGGACTGAAGCTTTCTTT
CASSSGQGKWTEAFF
>TRBV14|.|TRBJ2-7|TRBD1
TGTGCCAGCAGCCGGACAGGGGTGGTGCAGTACTTC
CASSRTGVVQYF
>TRBV28|once|TRBJ2-1|TRBD2
TGTGCCAGCAGTTTACTCACGGGAGGGCTTAACAATGAGCAGTTCTTC
CASSLLTGGLNNEQFF
>TRBV10-3|.|TRBJ1-4|.
TGTGCCATCAGTGAGCCCAATGTTGAAAAACTGTTTTTT
CAISEPNVEKLFF
>TRBV5-1|.|TRBJ2-2|.
TGCGCCAGCAGCTTGTTACCTCTAGAGAACACCGGGGAGCTGTTTTTT
CASSLLPLENTGELFF
>TRBV15|.|TRBJ2-1|.
TGTGCCACCAGCAGAGATTCGAGCGGTGCGAGCTCCTACAATGAGCAGTTCTTC
CATSRDSSGASSYNEQFF
>TRBV27|.|TRBJ2-5|.
TGTGCCAGCAGTTTATCAGGGGGAGAGACCCAGTACTTC
CASSLSGGETQYF